The present entry profiles one T cell receptor beta chain with its context. The antigen is unknown. The data were obtained in a study of cytomegalovirus exposure and HLA in healthy donors. Overall study results and limits: In vitro checks showed that three CMV-associated chains really do target CMV antigens.

The germline V gene encodes CDR1 SQVTM and CDR2 ANQGSEA. V was pared by 8 bases and J by 0 bases, with 16 bases between. The length of the CDR3 is 14 residues. The PCR was carried out with 60 Vbeta primers and 13 Jbeta primers. Per the original methods: Later, an analysis found roughly 80 million unique TCR beta chains, and 8.5 million to 12 million of these were shared. TCRdb's table, derived via immunoSEQ multiplex PCR, lists solely in-frame clones and lacks some. The D gene and trimming were derived from the DNA, and the V and J assignments and clone size from that table. This sample has fewer than 200,000 clones, with more than 70% found just once.

V is TRBV29-1 and J is TRBJ1-1; a possible D gene is TRBD1 (6 bases). The TCR sequence derives from a man aged 25-45 years in good health and CMV-seronegative. The sample was PBMCs. The CDR3 here is CSLRQDKVNTEAFF. As DNA, the CDR3 is TGCAGCCTACGACAGGATAAGGTGAACACTGAAGCTTTCTTT.